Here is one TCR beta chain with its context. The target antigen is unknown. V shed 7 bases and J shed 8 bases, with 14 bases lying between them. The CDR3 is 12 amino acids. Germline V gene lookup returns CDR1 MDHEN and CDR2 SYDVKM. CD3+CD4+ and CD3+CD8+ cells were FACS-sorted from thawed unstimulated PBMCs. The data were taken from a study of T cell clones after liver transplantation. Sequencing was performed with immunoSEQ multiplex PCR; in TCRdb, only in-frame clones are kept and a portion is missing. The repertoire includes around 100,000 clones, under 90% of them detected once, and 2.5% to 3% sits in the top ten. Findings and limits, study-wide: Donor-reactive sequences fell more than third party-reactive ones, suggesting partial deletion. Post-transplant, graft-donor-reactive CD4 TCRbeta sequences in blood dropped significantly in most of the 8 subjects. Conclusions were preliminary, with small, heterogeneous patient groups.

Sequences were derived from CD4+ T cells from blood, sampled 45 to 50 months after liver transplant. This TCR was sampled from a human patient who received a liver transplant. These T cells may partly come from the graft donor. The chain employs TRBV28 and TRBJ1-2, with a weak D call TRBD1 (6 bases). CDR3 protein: CASTLTGGGYTF. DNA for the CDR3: TGTGCCAGCACCCTTACCGGGGGCGGCTACACCTTC.